The 24 T cell receptor beta chains below come from one sample, sequenced in a study of early T cells in non-severe SARS-CoV-2 infection. TCRdb processed the 5' RACE reads anew with MiXCR; each CDR3 protein has one entry. The data show tens of thousands of distinct CDR3 sequences, approximately 12% seen once. Sequenced here: whole blood, sampled at baseline. All receptors come from an adult who was a healthcare worker with PCR-confirmed SARS-CoV-2 infection or an uninfected control (not recorded which). The donor label of this sample is uncertain.

This clonotype was found a few times. The CDR3 bases are TGCGCCAACCCGAACGGGGGGGATCGGACAGATACGCAGTATTTT. Its protein product is CANPNGGDRTDTQYF. The V call is TRBV10-1, the J call TRBJ2-3; 8 bases align to TRBD2. Germline V gives CDR1 WNHNN, CDR2 SYGVQD (reference sequence). The CDR3 sequence is 15 residues long. With V trimmed by 10 bases and J by 3 bases, 12 bases remained unmatched.

There are a few counts of this clonotype. The chain has TRBV5-5 and TRBJ1-4; D possibly corresponds to TRBD1 (5 bases). The length of the CDR3 is 17 residues. V was cut by 4 bases and J by 3 bases, with 19 bases left in between. CDR1 SGHKS and CDR2 YYEKEE come from the germline V gene (reference sequence). The CDR3 sequence: CASSLQVSDKANEKLFF. DNA for the CDR3: TGTGCCAGCAGCCTACAGGTATCGGATAAAGCTAATGAAAAACTGTTTTTT.

This clonotype was found a few times. This chain connects TRBV10-1 to TRBJ1-3; unclear D gene. V lost 5 bases to trimming and J lost 0 bases, with 8 bases between them. Germline-derived CDR1 and CDR2 are WNHNN and SYGVQD (reference sequence). This CDR3 contains 14 residues. CDR3 in amino acids: CASSPGTSGNTIYF. Written as DNA, the CDR3 is TGCGCCAGCAGTCCAGGTACCTCTGGAAACACCATATATTTT.

CDR3 loop: CASSQDSGMNTEAFF. Here the CDR3 DNA reads TGTGCCAGCAGCCAAGATTCGGGGATGAACACTGAAGCTTTCTTT. The V call is TRBV14, the J call TRBJ1-1; D unresolved. The V gene lost 0 bases and the J gene lost 0 bases, with 8 bases spanning the gap. Germline CDR1 is SGHDN and CDR2 is FVKESK. This CDR3 region has 15 residues. The full variable domain, rest sourced from reference TRBV14 and TRBJ1-1, is EAGVTQFPSHSVIEKGQTVTLRCDPISGHDNLYWYRRVMGKEIKFLLHFVKESKQDESGMPNNRFLAERTGGTYSTLKVQPAELEDSGVYFCASSQDSGMNTEAFFGQGTRLTVV.

This clonotype was seen a few times. This chain joins TRBV4-2 and TRBJ1-5; D not certain. The CDR3 is 15 residues long. The germline CDR1 and CDR2 sequences are LGHNA and YNFKEQ. Between the trimmed V and J ends, which lost 1 base and 0 bases, there was a span of 7 bases. Written as DNA, the CDR3 is TGTGCCAGCAGCCAAGGGGGTAGTAGCAATCAGCCCCAGCATTTT. Translated, it gives CASSQGGSSNQPQHF.

This clonotype was observed a handful of times. V is TRBV20-1 and J is TRBJ1-1; D might be TRBD1 (6 bases). Germline CDR1 and CDR2: DFQATT and SNEGSKA (reference sequence). The CDR3 sequence is 15 residues long. Deletions cut 0 bases from V and 3 bases from J, with 14 bases between. CDR3 bases: TGCAGTGCTAGAGATCTACAGGGCGCAGACACTGAAGCTTTCTTT. As protein: CSARDLQGADTEAFF.

This clonotype has more than one count but fewer than ten. The chain carries TRBV19 and TRBJ2-1; D assignment may be TRBD1 or TRBD2 (5 bases each). V was cut by 3 bases and J by 3 bases, with 15 bases left in between. This CDR3 comprises 16 residues. Germline values: CDR1 LNHDA, CDR2 SQIVND (reference sequence). CDR3 DNA: TGTGCCAGTAGTATCCCTCGACGAGGGGTCTACAATGAGCAGTTCTTC. Its protein product is CASSIPRRGVYNEQFF.

V and J are TRBV6-1 and TRBJ1-4, with D hard to call. Germline V CDR1 and CDR2: MNHNS, SASEGT. The V gene lost 6 bases and the J gene lost 7 bases, with 15 bases spanning the gap. The CDR3 runs to 14 residues. The CDR3 DNA is TGTGCCAGCAGGAGCAGCCTAGCAGGTGAAAAACTGTTTTTT. It yields the protein CASRSSLAGEKLFF.

This clonotype is medium-sized within its sample. This chain uses TRBV7-9 with TRBJ1-1, with 7 positions matching TRBD1. V lost 1 base, J lost 4 bases, and 0 bases stayed unmatched. Germline loops: CDR1 SEHNR, CDR2 FQNEAQ (reference sequence). The CDR3 runs 13 residues. The CDR3 protein is CASSLDRGTEAFF. Here the CDR3 DNA reads TGTGCCAGCAGCTTAGACAGGGGCACTGAAGCTTTCTTT.

The chain combines TRBV9 with TRBJ2-1; 8 bases line up with TRBD2. V was pared by 4 bases and J by 3 bases, with 9 bases of the junction left unmatched. This CDR3 is built from 16 residues. CDR1 is SGDLS and CDR2 is YYNGEE in the germline V gene. CDR3 bases: TGTGCCAGCAGCCCAAGGAGGCGGGGGGACTACAATGAGCAGTTCTTC. Translated, it gives CASSPRRRGDYNEQFF.

This clonotype was counted a few times. The V gene is TRBV3-1, the J gene TRBJ1-1; TRBD1 is a possible D gene (5 bases). This CDR3 region has 14 residues. From germline, CDR1 is LGHDT and CDR2 YNNKEL (reference sequence). V was clipped by 1 base and J by 5 bases, with 11 bases between them. CDR3 bases: TGTGCCAGCAGCCAAGGGGTCAAGGGGACTGAAGCTTTCTTT. The encoded protein is CASSQGVKGTEAFF.

This rearrangement joins TRBV5-4 to TRBJ2-3, with 8 bases matching TRBD2. The length of the CDR3 is 15 residues. CDR1 is SGHNT and CDR2 is YYREEE in the germline V gene (reference sequence). V dropped 5 bases and J dropped 2; count of bases not matched to a gene: 7. CDR3 bases: TGTGCCAGCAGTTTAGCGGGGTCTCTCACAGATACGCAGTATTTT. It specifies CASSLAGSLTDTQYF.

The sample holds a few counts of this clonotype. The chain carries TRBV6-1 and TRBJ2-3, with D possibly being TRBD1 (6 bases). This CDR3 has 14 residues. Looked up from germline, CDR1 is MNHNS and CDR2 is SASEGT. V was shortened by 5 bases and J by 4 bases, with 13 bases between the two germline ends. CDR3 nucleotides: TGTGCCAGCAGTCGTACAGGGTCCCCAGATACGCAGTATTTT. This sequence encodes CASSRTGSPDTQYF.

The chain joins TRBV2 to TRBJ2-5, with D possibly TRBD2 on 6 matching bases. Germline-derived CDR1 and CDR2 are SNHLY and FYNNEI. CDR3 size: 13 residues. The V end was cut by 1 base, the J end by 9 bases, with 12 bases between. The CDR3 loop reads CASSEEDREAQYF. CDR3 nucleotide sequence: TGTGCCAGCAGTGAAGAGGATAGGGAGGCCCAGTACTTC.

The chain carries TRBV5-1 and TRBJ1-1, with D maybe TRBD1 (5 bases). The CDR3 loop spans 15 amino acids. Germline V gene data show CDR1 as SGHRS and CDR2 as YFSETQ. Trimming removed 0 bases at V and 10 bases at J, with 19 bases between. CDR3 in DNA: TGCGCCAGCAGCTTGGAAGTATGGGGGGAAGGCGGAGCTTTCTTT. It specifies CASSLEVWGEGGAFF.

This rearrangement joins TRBV18 to TRBJ1-4; 10 bases map to TRBD1. CDR1 KGHSH and CDR2 LQKENI come from the germline V gene. The V gene end was trimmed by 6 bases and the J gene end by 5 bases; junction bases not matched to a gene: 12. This CDR3 has 17 residues. The CDR3 loop is CASSQTSPGQGNEKLFF. The CDR3 DNA reads as TGTGCCAGCTCTCAAACTTCCCCGGGACAGGGGAATGAAAAACTGTTTTTT.

This clonotype was seen only a few times. The chain carries TRBV7-9 and TRBJ1-1; D is uncertain. CDR3 length equals 14 residues. Trimming left V 1 base short and J 1 base short, with 7 bases between. Germline CDR1 reads SEHNR; CDR2 reads FQNEAQ (reference sequence). The CDR3 DNA reads TGTGCCAGCAGCTTAGTTGGGAAGAACACTGAAGCTTTCTTT. Translating gives CASSLVGKNTEAFF.

The V call is TRBV7-3, the J call TRBJ1-2, with a possible D match to TRBD1 (6 bases). The CDR3 is 13 residues long. CDR1 SGHTA and CDR2 FQGTGA come from the germline V gene. V shed 3 bases and J shed 6 bases, with 11 bases lying between them. The CDR3 reads CASSFGGLNGYTF. DNA for the CDR3: TGTGCCAGCAGCTTCGGGGGGCTGAATGGCTACACCTTC. Full variable domain (remainder filled in from reference TRBV7-3 and TRBJ1-2): GAGVSQTPSNKVTEKGKYVELRCDPISGHTALYWYRQSLGQGPEFLIYFQGTGAADDSGLPNDRFFAVRPEGSVSTLKIQRTERGDSAVYLCASSFGGLNGYTFGSGTRLTVV.

This clonotype was seen more than once but under ten times. The gene calls are TRBV5-5 and TRBJ1-1; 8 nucleotides match TRBD1. V was pared by 5 bases and J by 3 bases, with 6 bases of the junction left unmatched. Per the germline V gene, CDR1 is SGHKS and CDR2 is YYEKEE (reference sequence). This CDR3 contains 14 residues. The CDR3 DNA reads TGTGCCAGCAGGACAGGACAGGGATACACTGAAGCTTTCTTT. It is translated as CASRTGQGYTEAFF.

This clonotype has only a few counts. The CDR3 protein is CASGLSTGGWAGELFF. CDR3 sequence (DNA): TGTGCTAGTGGTTTGTCGACAGGCGGATGGGCCGGGGAGCTGTTTTTT. The V gene is TRBV12-5, the J gene TRBJ2-2; a possible D gene is TRBD1 (6 bases). Deletions cut 2 bases from V and 6 bases from J, with 16 bases between. This CDR3 spans 16 amino acids. Germline V gene lookup returns CDR1 LGHNT and CDR2 FRNRAP. Full variable domain (missing parts from reference TRBV12-5 and TRBJ2-2): DARVTQTPRHKVTEMGQEVTMRCQPILGHNTVFWYRQTMMQGLELLAYFRNRAPLDDSGMPKDRFSAEMPDATLATLKIQPSEPRDSAVYFCASGLSTGGWAGELFFGEGSRLTVL.

Here the CDR3 reads CASSLAGTSGQETQYF. CDR3 DNA: TGCGCCAGCAGCTTGGCCGGGACTAGCGGACAAGAGACCCAGTACTTC. The V call is TRBV5-1, the J call TRBJ2-5; 11 bases map to TRBD2. The V segment lost 0 bases and the J segment 2 bases; nucleotides outside the gene matches: 3. The CDR3 extends over 16 amino acids. CDR1 is SGHRS, CDR2 YFSETQ, per germline.

This clonotype was recorded at least ten times. The chain joins TRBV10-3 to TRBJ1-4, with 7 bases matching TRBD1. CDR3 length equals 14 residues. CDR1 is ENHRY, CDR2 SYGVKD, per germline. The trim removed 6 bases at V and 4 bases at J, leaving 5 bases unmatched. CDR3 residues: CAIRDQGVNEKLFF. The CDR3 DNA reads TGTGCCATCAGAGATCAGGGGGTTAATGAAAAACTGTTTTTT.

This chain uses TRBV5-1 with TRBJ2-5, with a tentative D call TRBD1 (6 bases). The ends were cut back, 2 bases at V and 2 bases at J, with 16 bases in the middle. This CDR3 has 16 amino acids. Per germline, CDR1 SGHRS and CDR2 YFSETQ. For the CDR3, the DNA is TGCGCCAGCAGCTTACAAGCGCTCGGACAGCAAGAGACCCAGTACTTC. It is translated as CASSLQALGQQETQYF.

This clonotype was detected a few times. This chain links TRBV15 with TRBJ2-5; 12 nucleotides line up with TRBD2. This CDR3 contains 17 residues. The V segment lost 0 bases and the J segment 6 bases; nucleotides outside the gene matches: 8. The V gene's germline CDR1 is LNHNV and CDR2 YYDKDF (reference sequence). The CDR3 nucleotides are TGTGCCACCAGCAGAGATCCCCCTAGCGGGGGGGCTAAGACCCAGTACTTC. Protein: CATSRDPPSGGAKTQYF. Looking up the rest from reference TRBV15 and TRBJ2-5 gives the full variable domain: DAMVIQNPRYQVTQFGKPVTLSCSQTLNHNVMYWYQQKSSQAPKLLFHYYDKDFNNEADTPDNFQSRRPNTSFCFLDIRSPGLGDTAMYLCATSRDPPSGGAKTQYFGPGTRLLVL.